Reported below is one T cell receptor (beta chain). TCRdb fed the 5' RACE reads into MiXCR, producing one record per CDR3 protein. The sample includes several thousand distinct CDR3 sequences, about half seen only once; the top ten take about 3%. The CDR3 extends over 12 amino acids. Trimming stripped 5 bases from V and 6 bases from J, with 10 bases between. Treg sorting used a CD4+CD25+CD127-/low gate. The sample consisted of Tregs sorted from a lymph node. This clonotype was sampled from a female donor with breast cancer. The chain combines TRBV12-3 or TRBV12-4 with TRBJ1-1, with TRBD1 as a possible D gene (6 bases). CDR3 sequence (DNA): TGTGCCAGCAGTCCACAGGGTGCTGAAGCTTTCTTT. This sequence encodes CASSPQGAEAFF.